This is a list of T cell receptor beta chains from one sample in a study of CD8+ T cells in alopecia areata. Using immunoSEQ multiplex PCR, the repertoire was profiled, and TCRdb retains in-frame clones only, with some absent. The repertoire has roughly 120,000 clones, more than 30% of them found once; the top ten carry roughly 3.3%. The specimen was CD4+ T cells sorted from blood. These receptors all come from a human donor with alopecia areata. CDR3s include the opening cysteine and the closing phenylalanine or tryptophan. Fields, in order: clone size, J gene, D gene, V gene, CDR3 protein, CDR3 DNA. D genes are given only for firm matches. Clone size appears in some rows only: once, few, many, or a class for an expanded clone.

NA,TRBJ2-7,NA,TRBV5-4,CASSQRGQIYSYEQYF,TGTGCCAGCAGCCAACGAGGACAGATCTACTCCTACGAGCAGTACTTC
few,TRBJ2-2,NA,TRBV2,CASSSDTVGNTGELFF,TGTGCCAGCAGTTCCGATACCGTCGGAAACACCGGGGAGCTGTTTTTT
few,TRBJ1-5,NA,TRBV29-1,CSVMEGNQPQHF,TGCAGCGTTATGGAAGGCAATCAGCCCCAGCATTTT
once,TRBJ2-2,NA,TRBV5-4,CASSLATATGELFF,TGTGCCAGCAGCTTGGCCACCGCCACCGGGGAGCTGTTTTTT
NA,TRBJ2-3,NA,TRBV4-1,CASSHPRDTQYF,TGCGCCAGCAGCCACCCCAGAGATACGCAGTATTTT
NA,TRBJ2-1,NA,TRBV6-5,CASQEYNEQFF,TGTGCCAGTCAGGAGTACAATGAGCAGTTCTTC
NA,TRBJ1-4,TRBD1,TRBV7-3,CASSLTGQSNEKLFF,TGTGCCAGCAGCTTAACGGGACAGTCGAATGAAAAACTGTTTTTT
few,TRBJ2-3,TRBD1,TRBV29-1,CSGGTDRTDTQYF,TGCAGCGGGGGGACAGACCGCACAGATACGCAGTATTTT
few,TRBJ2-7,NA,TRBV29-1,CSVARKTDYEQYF,TGCAGCGTTGCGCGGAAGACAGATTACGAGCAGTACTTC
NA,TRBJ2-1,NA,TRBV27,CASSPKSRDEQFF,TGTGCCAGCAGTCCTAAATCCAGGGATGAGCAGTTCTTC
NA,TRBJ2-2,NA,TRBV7-3,CASSLISTGELFF,TGTGCCAGCAGCTTAATATCCACCGGGGAGCTGTTTTTT
NA,TRBJ2-5,TRBD2,TRBV19,CASKRLASAETQYF,TGTGCCAGTAAGAGACTAGCGAGTGCGGAGACCCAGTACTTC
few,TRBJ2-6,TRBD1,TRBV7-9,CASTHPGTGLGANVLTF,TGTGCCAGCACCCATCCCGGGACAGGGCTCGGGGCCAACGTCCTGACTTTC
NA,TRBJ1-2,NA,TRBV29-1,CSVGDSYGYTF,TGCAGCGTCGGTGATAGCTATGGCTACACCTTC
few,TRBJ1-4,NA,TRBV7-9,CASSLARGVNEKLFF,TGTGCCAGCAGCTTAGCGCGCGGGGTCAATGAAAAACTGTTTTTT
once,TRBJ2-5,NA,TRBV5-1,CASSLFMGGQETQYF,TGCGCCAGCAGCTTGTTTATGGGAGGACAAGAGACCCAGTACTTC
few,TRBJ2-7,NA,TRBV9,CASSKGTRATYEQYF,TGTGCCAGCAGCAAAGGGACAAGGGCCACCTACGAGCAGTACTTC
few,TRBJ2-5,NA,TRBV28,CASSPFETNQETQYF,TGTGCCAGCAGTCCTTTTGAGACAAACCAAGAGACCCAGTACTTC
once,TRBJ2-5,NA,TRBV2,CASSIDSQETQYF,TGTGCCAGCAGCATCGACAGTCAAGAGACCCAGTACTTC
NA,TRBJ1-1,NA,TRBV6-6,CASSYRRTEAFF,TGTGCCAGCAGTTACCGGAGGACTGAAGCTTTCTTT
NA,TRBJ1-5,NA,TRBV7-2,CASSSTLVGQPQHF,TGTGCCAGCAGCTCCACTTTGGTGGGTCAGCCCCAGCATTTT
NA,TRBJ2-2,NA,TRBV7-6,CASRRGAGPPGELFF,TGTGCCAGCAGGAGGGGGGCGGGCCCCCCCGGGGAGCTGTTTTTT
NA,TRBJ2-1,NA,TRBV2,CASSEEGGSYNEQFF,TGTGCCAGCAGTGAGGAGGGGGGGTCCTACAATGAGCAGTTCTTC
NA,TRBJ2-2,NA,TRBV4-3,CASSQDLGSFSGELFF,TGCGCCAGCAGCCAAGATCTGGGGTCCTTCTCGGGGGAGCTGTTTTTT
few,TRBJ2-7,NA,TRBV7-3,CASSSPPSAGGRYEQYF,TGTGCCAGCAGCTCCCCTCCCAGTGCCGGGGGAAGATACGAGCAGTACTTC
few,TRBJ2-3,NA,TRBV29-1,CSVVLVAGYTDTQYF,TGCAGCGTTGTTCTCGTTGCGGGTTACACAGATACGCAGTATTTT
NA,TRBJ2-5,NA,TRBV6-6,CASSYGTPETQYF,TGTGCCAGCAGTTACGGGACTCCAGAGACCCAGTACTTC
NA,TRBJ1-2,NA,TRBV5-1,CASSLDQGGYGYTF,TGCGCCAGCAGCTTGGACCAGGGAGGCTATGGCTACACCTTC
NA,TRBJ1-1,NA,TRBV2,CASSQQLNTEAFF,TGTGCCAGCAGCCAACAATTGAACACTGAAGCTTTCTTT
NA,TRBJ2-1,TRBD2,TRBV7-9,CASSSHGTSYEQFF,TGTGCCAGCAGCTCCCACGGGACTAGTTACGAGCAGTTCTTC
NA,TRBJ2-7,NA,TRBV9,CASSRGEVWDEQYF,TGTGCCAGCAGTCGGGGAGAGGTGTGGGACGAGCAGTACTTC
NA,TRBJ2-1,TRBD1,TRBV6-5,CASSLDRGQDEQFF,TGTGCCAGCAGCCTGGACAGGGGGCAGGATGAGCAGTTCTTC